The rows below give T cell receptor beta chains drawn from one sample of a study of control samples from healthy donors and cancer patients. Sequenced by immunoSEQ multiplex PCR; TCRdb stores in-frame clones only, minus some. Of around 200,000 clones detected, roughly 91% appear once; the ten largest clones hold over 1.1%. Input material: blood. These TCRs come from a man between 18 and 29 years old in good health. Each CDR3 is given with its conserved first and last residue. A D gene is named only where the DNA matches it firmly. Only some rows state a clone size, as once, few, many or a class for expanded clones.

size	D	V	J	CDR3	DNA
-	TRBD1	TRBV6-5	TRBJ1-6	CASSLTGLGPPLHF	TGTGCCAGCAGCCTGACAGGGCTCGGTCCACCCCTCCACTTT
-	-	TRBV28	TRBJ1-1	CASSIMNTEAFF	TGTGCCAGCAGCATTATGAACACTGAAGCTTTCTTT
-	TRBD2	TRBV15	TRBJ2-7	CATSRDSGGAYEQYF	TGTGCCACCAGCAGAGATAGCGGGGGGGCCTACGAGCAGTACTTC
-	-	TRBV3-1/TRBV3-2	TRBJ2-3	CASSHRGRGDTQYF	TGTGCCAGCAGCCATAGGGGGCGGGGGGATACGCAGTATTTT
-	TRBD1	TRBV30	TRBJ2-7	CAFRDSSYEQYF	TGTGCCTTCCGGGACAGCTCCTACGAGCAGTACTTC
-	TRBD2	TRBV2	TRBJ2-3	CASSATSGGADTQYF	TGTGCCAGCAGTGCTACTAGCGGGGGGGCAGATACGCAGTATTTT
-	TRBD2	TRBV7-2	TRBJ2-1	CASSLPGLAGTQGEQFF	TGTGCCAGCAGCCTCCCGGGACTAGCGGGGACGCAGGGAGAGCAGTTCTTC
-	TRBD1	TRBV5-1	TRBJ2-1	CASSWGQGDNEQFF	TGCGCCAGCAGCTGGGGACAGGGTGACAATGAGCAGTTCTTC
-	-	TRBV12-3/TRBV12-4	TRBJ1-6	CASTMGGPLHF	TGTGCCAGCACTATGGGGGGTCCCCTCCACTTT
-	-	TRBV24-1	TRBJ1-1	CATSGQNGDTEAFF	TGTGCCACCAGTGGACAAAATGGGGACACTGAAGCTTTCTTT
once	-	TRBV10-3	TRBJ1-6	CAARVGGNSPLHF	TGTGCCGCGAGAGTGGGGGGTAATTCACCCCTCCACTTT
-	TRBD2	TRBV2	TRBJ2-5	CASSSLAGGQETQYF	TGTGCCAGCAGTTCTCTAGCGGGGGGGCAAGAGACCCAGTACTTC
-	-	TRBV30	TRBJ1-1	CAWSEQVTEAFF	TGTGCCTGGAGTGAACAGGTGACTGAAGCTTTCTTT
-	-	TRBV20-1	TRBJ1-1	CSARMDPEAFF	TGCAGTGCTAGAATGGATCCTGAAGCTTTCTTT
-	-	TRBV7-3	TRBJ2-1	CASSWTGTNEQFF	TGTGCCAGCAGCTGGACGGGGACCAATGAGCAGTTCTTC
-	TRBD2	TRBV7-2	TRBJ2-7	CASSLAIAGGYEQYF	TGTGCCAGCAGCTTAGCTATTGCCGGGGGGTACGAGCAGTACTTC
-	-	TRBV23-1	TRBJ2-7	CASSQSSHNYEQYF	TGCGCCAGCAGTCAATCGAGCCACAACTACGAGCAGTACTTC
-	-	TRBV7-8	TRBJ2-2	CASSLDPTTYTGELFF	TGTGCCAGCAGCCTCGATCCCACGACTTACACCGGGGAGCTGTTTTTT
-	-	TRBV12-3/TRBV12-4	TRBJ2-4	CASSFPTEIQYF	TGTGCCAGCAGTTTTCCTACAGAGATTCAGTACTTC
-	-	TRBV7-3	TRBJ2-3	CASSLPGDTQYF	TGTGCCAGCAGCTTGCCTGGAGATACGCAGTATTTT
-	-	TRBV18	TRBJ1-1	CASSPFGVMNTEAFF	TGTGCCAGCTCACCGTTCGGGGTCATGAACACTGAAGCTTTCTTT
-	TRBD1	TRBV7-3	TRBJ2-3	CASSPGTASDTQYF	TGTGCCAGCAGCCCAGGGACAGCCTCAGATACGCAGTATTTT
-	-	TRBV9	TRBJ1-3	CASSVDWGRGNTIYF	TGTGCCAGCAGCGTAGACTGGGGACGGGGGAACACCATATATTTT